This T cell receptor beta chain was found in a study of blood T cell repertoires in COVID-19. For the study at large: Italy, Spain and the United States were the sources of the convalescent and acute COVID-19 samples.

V lost 6 bases and J lost 6; bases outside the gene matches: 12. The germline V gene has CDR1 MNHEY and CDR2 SVGAGI. There are 15 residues in the CDR3. This table comes from immunoSEQ multiplex PCR, and its TCRdb copy is limited to in-frame clones, with some not included. This sample yields 150,000 to 200,000 clones, of which around 90% are seen a single time; 1.6% belongs to the top ten. The chain carries TRBV6-5 and TRBJ2-7; 9 bases line up with TRBD2. This receptor was obtained from a woman in her fifties or sixties with acute or convalescent COVID-19. Sequenced sample: peripheral blood. In DNA, the CDR3 is TGTGCCAGCAGCGCCCTGGGAGCGGGAGGTGGCGAGCAGTACTTC. It translates to CASSALGAGGGEQYF.